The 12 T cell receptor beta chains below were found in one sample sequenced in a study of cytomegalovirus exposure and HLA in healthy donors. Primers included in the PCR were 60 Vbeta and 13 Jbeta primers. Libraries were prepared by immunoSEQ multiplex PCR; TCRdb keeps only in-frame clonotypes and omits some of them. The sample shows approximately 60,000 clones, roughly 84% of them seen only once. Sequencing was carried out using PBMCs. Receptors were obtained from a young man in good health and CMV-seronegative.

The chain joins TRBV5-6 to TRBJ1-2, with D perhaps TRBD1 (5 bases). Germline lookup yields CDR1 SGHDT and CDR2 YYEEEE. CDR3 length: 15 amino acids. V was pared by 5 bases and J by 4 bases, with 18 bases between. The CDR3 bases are TGTGCCAGCAGTCCCGTCCCGGAGGGGTTCTATGGCTACACCTTC. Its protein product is CASSPVPEGFYGYTF.

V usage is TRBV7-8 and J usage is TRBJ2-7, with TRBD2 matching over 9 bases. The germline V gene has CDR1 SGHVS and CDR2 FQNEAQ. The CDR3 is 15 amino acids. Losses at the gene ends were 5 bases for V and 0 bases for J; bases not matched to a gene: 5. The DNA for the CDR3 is TGTGCCAGCAGCCTCGGACTAGCGAACTCCTACGAGCAGTACTTC. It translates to CASSLGLANSYEQYF.

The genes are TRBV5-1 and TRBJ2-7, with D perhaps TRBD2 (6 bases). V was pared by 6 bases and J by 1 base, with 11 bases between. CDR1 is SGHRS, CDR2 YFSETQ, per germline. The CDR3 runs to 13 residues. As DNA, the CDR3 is TGCGCCAGCACGTCCGGGGGATCCTACGAGCAGTACTTC. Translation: CASTSGGSYEQYF.

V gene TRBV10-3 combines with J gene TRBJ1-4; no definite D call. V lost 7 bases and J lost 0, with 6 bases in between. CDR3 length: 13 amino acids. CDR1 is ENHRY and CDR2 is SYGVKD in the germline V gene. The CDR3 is CAITGATNEKLFF. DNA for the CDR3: TGTGCCATCACCGGGGCAACTAATGAAAAACTGTTTTTT.

The CDR3 region has the DNA TGTGCCAGCAGCCCAGTGGCTAGCGGGTATAATGAGCAGTTCTTC. This translates into CASSPVASGYNEQFF. This rearrangement joins TRBV11-3 to TRBJ2-1; 8 nucleotides match TRBD2. The CDR3 covers 15 residues. CDR1 SGHNT and CDR2 YENEEA come from the germline V gene. V shed 5 bases and J 7 bases; nucleotides not matched to a gene: 10.

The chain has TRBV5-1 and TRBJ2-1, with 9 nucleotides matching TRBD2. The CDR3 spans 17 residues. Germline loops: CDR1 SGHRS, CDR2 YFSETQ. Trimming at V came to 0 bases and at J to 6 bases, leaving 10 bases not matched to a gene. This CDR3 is CASSLVAGDSGFNEQFF. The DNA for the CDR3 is TGCGCCAGCAGCTTGGTAGCGGGGGACTCTGGGTTCAATGAGCAGTTCTTC.

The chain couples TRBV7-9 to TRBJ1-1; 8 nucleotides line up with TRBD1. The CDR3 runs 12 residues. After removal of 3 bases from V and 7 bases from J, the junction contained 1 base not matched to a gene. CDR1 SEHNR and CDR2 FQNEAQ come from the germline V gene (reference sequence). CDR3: CASSFDRGEAFF. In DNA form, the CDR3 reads TGTGCCAGCAGCTTCGACAGGGGTGAAGCTTTCTTT.

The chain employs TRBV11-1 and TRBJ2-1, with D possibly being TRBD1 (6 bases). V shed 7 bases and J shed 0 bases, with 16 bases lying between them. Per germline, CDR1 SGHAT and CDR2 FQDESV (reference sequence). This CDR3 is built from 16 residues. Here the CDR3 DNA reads TGTGCCAGCATCCCAAGGCAGGGGAGCTCCTACAATGAGCAGTTCTTC. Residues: CASIPRQGSSYNEQFF. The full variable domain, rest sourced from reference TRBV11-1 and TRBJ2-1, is EAEVAQSPRYKITEKSQAVAFWCDPISGHATLYWYRQILGQGPELLVQFQDESVVDDSQLPKDRFSAERLKGVDSTLKIQPAELGDSAMYLCASIPRQGSSYNEQFFGPGTRLTVL.

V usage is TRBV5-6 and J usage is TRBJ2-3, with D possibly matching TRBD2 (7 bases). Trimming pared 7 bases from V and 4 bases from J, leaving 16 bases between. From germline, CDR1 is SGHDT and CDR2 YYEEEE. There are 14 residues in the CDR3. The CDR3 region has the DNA TGTGCCAGCTCGGGGGGAGGGGGAGCAGATACGCAGTATTTT. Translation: CASSGGGGADTQYF.

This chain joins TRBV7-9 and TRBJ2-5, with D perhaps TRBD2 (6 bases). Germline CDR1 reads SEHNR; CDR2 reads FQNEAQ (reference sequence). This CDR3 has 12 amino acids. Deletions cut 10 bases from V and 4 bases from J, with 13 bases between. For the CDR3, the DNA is TGTGCCACCGATAGCGGTGGAGAGACCCAGTACTTC. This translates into CATDSGGETQYF.

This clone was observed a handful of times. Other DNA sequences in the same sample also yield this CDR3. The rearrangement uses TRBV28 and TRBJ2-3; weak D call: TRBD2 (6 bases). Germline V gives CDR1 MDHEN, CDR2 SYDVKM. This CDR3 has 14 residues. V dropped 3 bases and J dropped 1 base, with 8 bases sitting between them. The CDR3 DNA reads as TGTGCCAGCAGTTTCGTAGCGGGCACAGATACGCAGTATTTT. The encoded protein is CASSFVAGTDTQYF.

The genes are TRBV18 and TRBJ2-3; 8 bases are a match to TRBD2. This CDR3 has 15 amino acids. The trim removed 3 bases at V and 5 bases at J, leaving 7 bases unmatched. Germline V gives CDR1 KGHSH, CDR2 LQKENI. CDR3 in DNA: TGTGCCAGCTCACCTGGGACTAGAGACAGAGATACGCAGTATTTT. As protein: CASSPGTRDRDTQYF. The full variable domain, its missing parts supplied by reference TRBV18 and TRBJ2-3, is NAGVMQNPRHLVRRRGQEARLRCSPMKGHSHVYWYRQLPEEGLKFMVYLQKENIIDESGMPKERFSAEFPKEGPSILRIQQVVRGDSAAYFCASSPGTRDRDTQYFGPGTRLTVL.